These T cell receptor beta chains were read from a single sample in a study of blood T cell repertoires in COVID-19. The method was immunoSEQ multiplex PCR; TCRdb's version includes in-frame clones alone and lacks a portion of them. Among around 250,000 clones listed, 75% to 90% were seen once. Sequenced sample: peripheral blood. These receptors originate from a woman aged 40 to 50 who had recovered from COVID-19. The conserved cysteine and the conserved F or W are not part of the CDR3 here. The order of the fields is D gene, clone size, V gene, J gene, CDR3 protein. The D gene is left open where the match is weak. Rows may omit the clone size; those that give it use once, few, many or a size class.

D gene: -; clone size: -; V gene: TRBV28; J gene: TRBJ2-1; CDR3 protein: ASSFLGQLFNEQF
D gene: -; clone size: -; V gene: TRBV24-1; J gene: TRBJ1-2; CDR3 protein: ATATGGGAYT
D gene: -; clone size: -; V gene: TRBV1; J gene: TRBJ2-7; CDR3 protein: TSSQEGLARFEQY
D gene: TRBD1; clone size: -; V gene: TRBV19; J gene: TRBJ1-6; CDR3 protein: ASSHGTGGDIGSPLH
D gene: -; clone size: -; V gene: TRBV15; J gene: TRBJ1-1; CDR3 protein: ATSRPSGRLNTEAF
D gene: TRBD1; clone size: -; V gene: TRBV9; J gene: TRBJ1-4; CDR3 protein: ASSAITGEAEKLF
D gene: -; clone size: once; V gene: TRBV4-3; J gene: TRBJ2-1; CDR3 protein: ASGRGQSYNEQF
D gene: -; clone size: -; V gene: TRBV28; J gene: TRBJ1-6; CDR3 protein: ASGDTGFRSPLH
D gene: TRBD2; clone size: -; V gene: TRBV7-8; J gene: TRBJ2-1; CDR3 protein: ASSLAGLAGAGATEQF
D gene: -; clone size: -; V gene: TRBV7-9; J gene: TRBJ1-2; CDR3 protein: ASSSFLTRERSYGYT
D gene: -; clone size: -; V gene: TRBV7-2; J gene: TRBJ1-1; CDR3 protein: ASSSASGNTEAF
D gene: -; clone size: -; V gene: TRBV5-1; J gene: TRBJ2-5; CDR3 protein: ASSPGLTRDETQY
D gene: -; clone size: -; V gene: TRBV12-3/TRBV12-4; J gene: TRBJ1-2; CDR3 protein: ASALPPGGYT
D gene: -; clone size: -; V gene: TRBV6-6; J gene: TRBJ2-2; CDR3 protein: ASNGNANTGELF
D gene: TRBD2; clone size: -; V gene: TRBV10-1; J gene: TRBJ2-5; CDR3 protein: ASSSGLAGGQETQY
D gene: TRBD2; clone size: -; V gene: TRBV6-5; J gene: TRBJ2-2; CDR3 protein: ASSYSGGGTGELF
D gene: -; clone size: -; V gene: TRBV27; J gene: TRBJ2-7; CDR3 protein: ASSLSPNRLVWEQY
D gene: TRBD1; clone size: -; V gene: TRBV25-1; J gene: TRBJ1-2; CDR3 protein: ASSELGGQGAGGYT
D gene: -; clone size: -; V gene: TRBV4-1; J gene: TRBJ2-6; CDR3 protein: ASSQVGGANVLT
D gene: TRBD1; clone size: -; V gene: TRBV5-1; J gene: TRBJ1-4; CDR3 protein: ASSQQGVGEKLF
D gene: TRBD1; clone size: -; V gene: TRBV7-9; J gene: TRBJ1-4; CDR3 protein: ASSLDPTGLREKLF
D gene: -; clone size: once; V gene: TRBV11-3; J gene: TRBJ2-2; CDR3 protein: ASSLGVRTNTGELF
D gene: -; clone size: -; V gene: TRBV19; J gene: TRBJ1-1; CDR3 protein: ASSDMAGPNTEAF
D gene: TRBD1; clone size: -; V gene: TRBV28; J gene: TRBJ1-3; CDR3 protein: AKNPGQGFWLGGNTIY
D gene: -; clone size: -; V gene: TRBV23-1; J gene: TRBJ1-1; CDR3 protein: ASSQSMRCRRNTEAF
D gene: -; clone size: once; V gene: TRBV14; J gene: TRBJ1-4; CDR3 protein: ASSHARGEKLF
D gene: TRBD1; clone size: -; V gene: TRBV2; J gene: TRBJ1-2; CDR3 protein: ASRLGQTNGYT
D gene: TRBD1; clone size: -; V gene: TRBV7-2; J gene: TRBJ1-2; CDR3 protein: ASSYLGQDLNYGYT
D gene: TRBD2; clone size: -; V gene: TRBV6-2/TRBV6-3; J gene: TRBJ2-5; CDR3 protein: ASSLAGAQETQY
D gene: TRBD1; clone size: few; V gene: TRBV2; J gene: TRBJ1-6; CDR3 protein: ASSLPGQGRGYNSPLH
D gene: -; clone size: -; V gene: TRBV19; J gene: TRBJ2-7; CDR3 protein: ASKSGVSYEQY
D gene: -; clone size: -; V gene: TRBV5-5; J gene: TRBJ1-3; CDR3 protein: ASSSEWRASGNTIY
D gene: TRBD1; clone size: -; V gene: TRBV9; J gene: TRBJ2-3; CDR3 protein: ASSSNRGASTDTQY
D gene: -; clone size: -; V gene: TRBV12-5; J gene: TRBJ1-1; CDR3 protein: ASGLTPSGVLMNTEAF
D gene: -; clone size: -; V gene: TRBV19; J gene: TRBJ1-5; CDR3 protein: ASSRGINQPQH
D gene: TRBD1; clone size: -; V gene: TRBV5-1; J gene: TRBJ1-4; CDR3 protein: ASSARDRGQEKLF
D gene: TRBD2; clone size: -; V gene: TRBV29-1; J gene: TRBJ2-2; CDR3 protein: SVGASGSPNTGELF
D gene: TRBD1; clone size: once; V gene: TRBV5-6; J gene: TRBJ2-4; CDR3 protein: ASNMVQGADIQY
D gene: -; clone size: -; V gene: TRBV27; J gene: TRBJ1-1; CDR3 protein: ASSSHPSRGLNTEAF
D gene: -; clone size: -; V gene: TRBV6-5; J gene: TRBJ1-1; CDR3 protein: ASSIQGIPEAF
D gene: TRBD1; clone size: -; V gene: TRBV28; J gene: TRBJ1-5; CDR3 protein: ASRTGVEQPQH
D gene: TRBD1; clone size: -; V gene: TRBV5-4; J gene: TRBJ1-2; CDR3 protein: ASSSVGTDYGYT
D gene: -; clone size: -; V gene: TRBV2; J gene: TRBJ1-2; CDR3 protein: ASSPKWEDGYT
D gene: TRBD1; clone size: once; V gene: TRBV7-9; J gene: TRBJ2-2; CDR3 protein: ASSLSPGDRGLTGELF
D gene: -; clone size: -; V gene: TRBV28; J gene: TRBJ1-6; CDR3 protein: ASSFGGDNSPLH
D gene: TRBD1; clone size: few; V gene: TRBV11-2; J gene: TRBJ2-3; CDR3 protein: ASSRTGDRADTQY
D gene: TRBD1; clone size: -; V gene: TRBV4-1; J gene: TRBJ1-4; CDR3 protein: ASSQVLVGQEKLF
D gene: -; clone size: -; V gene: TRBV19; J gene: TRBJ1-6; CDR3 protein: ASTPTGGSGSPLH
D gene: -; clone size: few; V gene: TRBV28; J gene: TRBJ2-1; CDR3 protein: ASSNEAFREF
D gene: TRBD1; clone size: few; V gene: TRBV5-5; J gene: TRBJ2-7; CDR3 protein: ASSRDRDNEQY